What follows are 3 T cell receptor beta chains derived from one specimen sequenced in a study of T cell responses to AZD1222 COVID-19 vaccine. The repertoire was sequenced with immunoSEQ multiplex PCR; TCRdb's copy has only in-frame clones and lacks some. The data hold under 200,000 clones, with approximately 95% observed a single time. The sequencing here drew on peripheral blood, taken on day 0 of AZD1222 vaccination. These receptors were taken from an adult in good health.

The rearrangement uses TRBV2 and TRBJ2-2; 10 bases match TRBD2. V gave up 6 bases and J gave up 7 bases; unmatched junction bases: 11. The CDR3 covers 16 residues. Germline CDR1 and CDR2: SNHLY and FYNNEI. CDR3 sequence (DNA): TGTGCCAGCAGACCGGGACTAGCGCTTATAGGCGGGGAGCTGTTTTTT. This codes for CASRPGLALIGGELFF.

The rearrangement joins TRBV28 to TRBJ1-3; no firm D call. CDR3 length: 11 residues. The V end lost 8 bases, the J end lost 4 bases, and 6 bases lay between the germline ends. CDR1 is MDHEN and CDR2 is SYDVKM in the germline V gene. For the CDR3, the DNA is TGTGCCAGCCATATCGGAAACACCATATATTTT. It codes for CASHIGNTIYF. Combining the CDR3 with reference TRBV28 and TRBJ1-3 gives the whole variable domain DVKVTQSSRYLVKRTGEKVFLECVQDMDHENMFWYRQDPGLGLRLIYFSYDVKMKEKGDIPEGYSVSREKKERFSLILESASTNQTSMYLCASHIGNTIYFGEGSWLTVV.

This chain uses TRBV30 with TRBJ1-3, with D possibly TRBD1 on 5 matching bases. The V gene lost 0 bases and the J gene lost 1 base, with 13 bases spanning the gap. This CDR3 is built from 16 residues. Per the germline V gene, CDR1 is GTSNPN and CDR2 is SVGIG (reference sequence). This CDR3 is CAWSVLGGWSGNTIYF. CDR3 DNA: TGTGCCTGGAGTGTATTGGGGGGTTGGTCTGGAAACACCATATATTTT.